This T cell receptor beta chain appears in the sequencing data of a study of blood T cell repertoires in COVID-19. About the research overall: Some COVID-19 samples were acute and others convalescent; all came from the United States, Italy and Spain. Sample material is recorded as cDNA or gDNA derived from T cells, B-cell-depleted T cells, or PBMCs.

Enrolled through a virtual design, the participants were between roughly 18 and 95 years of age and came from approximately 25 US areas. Clinical history as reported by participants underpinned cohort assignment. CDR1 MNHEY and CDR2 SVGAGI come from the germline V gene. V trimming: 3 bases; J trimming: 7 bases; junction bases outside the gene matches: 11. The CDR3 has 15 amino acids. Libraries were prepared by immunoSEQ multiplex PCR; TCRdb keeps only in-frame clonotypes and omits some of them. This sample has about 340,000 clones; about 86% occur once, and the top ten carry approximately 4%. The sequence was collected from a woman aged 40 to 55 with acute COVID-19. Source material: PBMCs or T cells enriched from blood (not recorded which). The genes are TRBV6-5 and TRBJ2-7; TRBD1 matches at 8 bases. For the CDR3, the DNA is TGTGCCAGCAGTTATAGCAGGGGGCTAACGGGAGAGCAGTACTTC. This gives the protein CASSYSRGLTGEQYF.